Given below is one T cell receptor (beta chain) in context. The V end lost 4 bases, the J end lost 2 bases, and 15 bases lay between the germline ends. The CDR3 is made up of 15 amino acids. CDR1 is SGHRS and CDR2 is YFSETQ in the germline V gene. MiXCR was run by TCRdb on the RT-PCR reads, yielding one entry per CDR3 protein. The profile shows almost 700,000 distinct CDR3 sequences, around 14% of them singletons. V is TRBV5-1 and J is TRBJ2-5, with D perhaps TRBD1 (6 bases). This clonotype was obtained from a female donor in good health, serving as a healthy control. The sample taken for sequencing was memory CD4+ T cells from blood. CDR3 nucleotides: TGCGCCAGCAGCCGGACAGACTTTTGGCAAGAGACCCAGTACTTC. The encoded protein is CASSRTDFWQETQYF.